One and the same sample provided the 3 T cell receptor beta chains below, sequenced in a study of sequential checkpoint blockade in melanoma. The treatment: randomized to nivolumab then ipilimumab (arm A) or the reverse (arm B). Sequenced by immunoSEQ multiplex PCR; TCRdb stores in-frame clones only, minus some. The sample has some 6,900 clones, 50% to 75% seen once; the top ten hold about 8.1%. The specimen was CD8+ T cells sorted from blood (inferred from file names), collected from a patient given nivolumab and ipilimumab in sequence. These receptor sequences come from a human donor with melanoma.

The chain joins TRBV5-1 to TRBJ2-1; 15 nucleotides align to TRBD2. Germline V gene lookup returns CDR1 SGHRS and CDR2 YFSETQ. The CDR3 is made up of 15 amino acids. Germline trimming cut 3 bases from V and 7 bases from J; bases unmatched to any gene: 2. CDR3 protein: CASSSGTSGGNEQFF. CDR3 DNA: TGCGCCAGCAGCTCTGGGACTAGCGGGGGGAATGAGCAGTTCTTC.

CDR3 in amino acids: CASSLVAGSGTEAFF. CDR3 bases: TGTGCCAGCAGCTTAGTGGCAGGGTCGGGCACTGAAGCTTTCTTT. The chain uses TRBV11-2 and TRBJ1-1, with TRBD1 as a possible D gene (5 bases). Trimming removed 1 base at V and 4 bases at J, with 13 bases between. Germline CDR1 is SGHAT and CDR2 is FQNNGV. The CDR3 loop spans 15 amino acids.

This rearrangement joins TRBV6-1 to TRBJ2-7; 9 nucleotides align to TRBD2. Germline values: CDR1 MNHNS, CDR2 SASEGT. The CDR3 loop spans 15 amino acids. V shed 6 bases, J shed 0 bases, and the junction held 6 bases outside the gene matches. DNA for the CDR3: TGTGCCAGCAGCCAGACTAGCGGAAGCTCCTACGAGCAGTACTTC. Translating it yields CASSQTSGSSYEQYF.